A selection of T cell receptor beta chains follows, all from one sample in a study of graft-versus-host responses after intestinal transplantation. Assay used: immunoSEQ multiplex PCR; TCRdb lists only in-frame clones, some missing. Altogether tens of thousands of clones are present, 90% being singletons, with the ten largest covering approximately 1.3%. Their antigen targets remain unknown. The sample consisted of unstimulated CD8+ T cells sorted from spleen or lymph node cells, taken before intestinal transplant. Receptor source: a human donor who received an intestinal transplant. CDR3s include the opening cysteine and the closing phenylalanine or tryptophan. Each record gives: clone size, D gene, V gene, J gene, CDR3 DNA, CDR3 protein. A D gene is named only where the DNA matches it firmly. Rows may omit the clone size; those that give it use once, few, many or a size class.

>NA|NA|TRBV10-3|TRBJ1-2
TGTGCCATCAGTGAGGCAGGGATGGATGGCTACACCTTC
CAISEAGMDGYTF
>NA|NA|TRBV5-6|TRBJ2-1
TGTGCCAGCAGCTCCCGGAGAAACTCCTACAATGAGCAGTTCTTC
CASSSRRNSYNEQFF
>NA|NA|TRBV2|TRBJ1-2
TGTGCCAGCAAACTCGACTATGGCTACACCTTC
CASKLDYGYTF
>NA|TRBD1|TRBV7-2|TRBJ1-6
TGTGCCAGCAGCTCCCGGGACAGGGGGCATGGTTCACCCCTCCACTTT
CASSSRDRGHGSPLHF
>once|NA|TRBV28|TRBJ2-7
TGTGCCACCCACGTAGCACCCGACCCCTCCTACGAGCAGTACTTC
CATHVAPDPSYEQYF
>NA|NA|TRBV9|TRBJ1-5
TGTGCCAGCAGCGGGGGGACAACTAATCAGCCCCAGCATTTT
CASSGGTTNQPQHF
>NA|NA|TRBV6-6|TRBJ1-1
TGTGCCAGCGTCACCGGGGGAACTGAAGCTTTCTTT
CASVTGGTEAFF
>NA|NA|TRBV9|TRBJ2-7
TGTGCCAGCAGCGTAGGCGGGGCGGACTACGAGCAGTACTTC
CASSVGGADYEQYF
>once|TRBD1|TRBV9|TRBJ1-5
TGTGCCAGCAGCACCGGGACAGGGGAATTGGATCAGCCCCAGCATTTT
CASSTGTGELDQPQHF
>few|NA|TRBV10-3|TRBJ1-1
TGTGCCATCAGTGAGTCCGGGATGGGGGCTTTCTTT
CAISESGMGAFF
>NA|TRBD1|TRBV13|TRBJ2-7
TGTGCCAGCAGCGACGACAGGGGCCACAACGAGCAGTACTTC
CASSDDRGHNEQYF
>NA|NA|TRBV4-1|TRBJ1-1
TGCGCCAGCAGCCACCCCAGGGGACAAACTGAAGCTTTCTTT
CASSHPRGQTEAFF
>NA|TRBD2|TRBV6-1|TRBJ2-3
TGTGCCAGCAGTGAAGTGGGGGGGGTGGGGACAGATACGCAGTATTTT
CASSEVGGVGTDTQYF
>NA|NA|TRBV29-1|TRBJ1-1
TGCAGCGTTGAAGATCCCCAGGGAAGCCGTGGGGCTTTCTTT
CSVEDPQGSRGAFF
>once|NA|TRBV19|TRBJ1-1
TGTGCCAGTAGTGTTTCCTTGAACACTGAAGCTTTCTTT
CASSVSLNTEAFF
>once|TRBD2|TRBV2|TRBJ2-5
TGTGCCAGCAGAGGAAGCGGGGGGATCCAAGAGACCCAGTACTTC
CASRGSGGIQETQYF
>NA|TRBD1|TRBV5-1|TRBJ1-1
TGCGCCAGCAGCTCGACGGACAGGGCCCTAAAGAGAAACACTGAAGCTTTCTTT
CASSSTDRALKRNTEAFF
>NA|TRBD1|TRBV6-1|TRBJ1-2
TGTGCCAGCAATAATCTACGGACAGGAGACTATGGCTACACCTTC
CASNNLRTGDYGYTF
>NA|TRBD1|TRBV27|TRBJ2-6
TGTGCCAGCAGCCCAAATATGGGACAGCCCTCTGGGGCCAACGTCCTGACTTTC
CASSPNMGQPSGANVLTF
>NA|NA|TRBV5-8|TRBJ2-7
TGTGCCAGCAGCTCTAACTACGAGCAGTACTTC
CASSSNYEQYF
>few|NA|TRBV15|TRBJ1-1
TGTGCCACCAGCAGCCAGGGTCCTGAAGCTTTCTTT
CATSSQGPEAFF
>NA|NA|TRBV9|TRBJ1-1
TGTGCCAGCAGCGTACAGGACATGAACACTGAAGCTTTCTTT
CASSVQDMNTEAFF
>NA|NA|TRBV4-1|TRBJ2-3
TGCACCAGCAGCCCGGGGGATACGCAGTATTTT
CTSSPGDTQYF
>NA|NA|TRBV4-2|TRBJ1-6
TGTGCCAGCAGCCAAGTTGGTGGCGGACTGTCACCCCTCCACTTT
CASSQVGGGLSPLHF
>NA|NA|TRBV25-1|TRBJ1-2
TGTGCCAGCAGTGAATACGGAGGGCGCTATGGCTACACCTTC
CASSEYGGRYGYTF
>once|NA|TRBV5-8|TRBJ2-7
TGTGCCAGCGGCCGGGACAACCTCTACGAGCAGTACTTC
CASGRDNLYEQYF
>NA|TRBD1|TRBV7-8|TRBJ1-2
TGTGCCAGCAGCCCCTTCCTTACAGGGGTCGGCTACACCTTC
CASSPFLTGVGYTF
>NA|NA|TRBV2|TRBJ1-2
TGTGCCAGCAGTGAACTACTTTACTATGGCTACACCTTC
CASSELLYYGYTF
>NA|NA|TRBV7-2|TRBJ2-1
TGTGCCAGCAGCTTTATCGGGCAGGGACTTGGTGAGCAGTTCTTC
CASSFIGQGLGEQFF
>NA|NA|TRBV27|TRBJ1-2
TGTGCCAGCAGGTCTCACCGGGACAACGCTCCGGGCTACACCTTC
CASRSHRDNAPGYTF
>NA|NA|TRBV5-6|TRBJ2-1
TGTGCCAGCAGCCGACCTAGCGAGTCCTACAATGAGCAGTTCTTC
CASSRPSESYNEQFF
>NA|NA|TRBV18|TRBJ2-3
TGTGCCAGCTCACCACCGGGGGGAGATACGCAGTATTTT
CASSPPGGDTQYF
>NA|NA|TRBV5-6|TRBJ2-7
TGTGCCAGCAGCTTGATGGTAGGGGTCTCCTACGAGCAGTACTTC
CASSLMVGVSYEQYF